The 10 T cell receptor beta chains given below trace back to one sample, sequenced in a study of a mutant IDH1 vaccine in newly diagnosed glioma. Produced via immunoSEQ multiplex PCR; TCRdb's table is partial and in-frame only. The table has some 60,000 clones, over 80% seen once; the top ten hold over 2.5%. Regarding time point: week 47, end of study. Each vaccine dose was 300 ug of mutant IDH1 20-mer peptide, with topical imiquimod. Their specific antigens are unknown. The sequences come from PBMCs, collected from a glioma patient whose treatment included an IDH1 peptide vaccine. Every receptor here comes from a woman between 50 and 59 years old with glioma.

The V and J genes are TRBV5-4 and TRBJ1-1; D is uncertain. The length of the CDR3 is 11 residues. Trimming shortened V by 0 bases and J by 8 bases, and 5 bases separated the two germline ends. Germline values: CDR1 SGHNT, CDR2 YYREEE (reference sequence). The CDR3 loop is CASSLEGEAFF. In nucleotides, the CDR3 is TGTGCCAGCAGCTTGGAGGGAGAAGCTTTCTTT.

This chain connects TRBV5-1 to TRBJ2-2; 7 nucleotides line up with TRBD1. The V gene end was trimmed by 4 bases and the J gene end by 6 bases; junction bases not matched to a gene: 6. The CDR3 length is 14 residues. Germline loops: CDR1 SGHRS, CDR2 YFSETQ. In DNA, the CDR3 is TGCGCCAGCAGCGACTACAGGGGAGCCGGGGAGCTGTTTTTT. Translating gives CASSDYRGAGELFF.

V is TRBV19 and J is TRBJ2-6; TRBD1 matches 8 bases. Germline CDR1 and CDR2: LNHDA and SQIVND (reference sequence). Trimming cost V 3 bases and J 4 bases; bases outside gene matches: 8. The CDR3 is made up of 17 amino acids. The CDR3 coding sequence is TGTGCCAGTAGTATGCGGCAGGGGGCTTGGGGGGCCAACGTCCTGACTTTC. It is translated as CASSMRQGAWGANVLTF.

This clone turned up a few times. In DNA form, the CDR3 reads TGTGCCAGCAGGACCGGACAGGCCGATAACACTGAAGCTTTCTTT. This gives the protein CASRTGQADNTEAFF. This chain joins TRBV2 and TRBJ1-1; 7 nucleotides match TRBD1. Germline trimming cut 6 bases from V and 2 bases from J; bases unmatched to any gene: 9. The length of the CDR3 is 15 residues. CDR1 is SNHLY, CDR2 FYNNEI, per germline.

The chain is built from TRBV18 and TRBJ2-3; 8 bases line up with TRBD1. The CDR3 runs 16 residues. Germline loops: CDR1 KGHSH, CDR2 LQKENI. Unmatched junction bases numbered 7, after V lost 2 bases and J lost 3 bases. The CDR3 DNA is TGTGCCAGCTCACCAGCGGACAGGGCGTGGACAGATACGCAGTATTTT. Translated: CASSPADRAWTDTQYF.

The rearrangement uses TRBV7-2 and TRBJ2-1; D tentatively fits TRBD1 or TRBD2 (5 bases each). The germline V and J ends were trimmed by 4 bases and 0 bases, with 19 bases remaining between them. Germline assignment: CDR1 SGHTA and CDR2 FQGNSA. The CDR3 is 18 amino acids. The CDR3, as DNA: TGTGCCAGCAGCTCCAGACCGGGACGGGTTAGCTCCTACAATGAGCAGTTCTTC. Protein product: CASSSRPGRVSSYNEQFF.

CDR3 in DNA: TGTGCCAGCAGCGTAGCCGGGCGGGGGGAGGACGAGCAGTACTTC. The encoded protein is CASSVAGRGEDEQYF. This chain links TRBV9 with TRBJ2-7; 8 bases are shared with TRBD2. CDR1 and CDR2 (germline): SGDLS, YYNGEE. With 0 bases clipped from V and 5 bases from J, the junction kept 7 bases outside the gene matches. CDR3 length: 15 residues.

V gene TRBV7-9 combines with J gene TRBJ1-5; no clear D gene. Trimming left V 3 bases short and J 6 bases short, with 9 bases between. This CDR3 is built from 13 residues. Germline V gives CDR1 SEHNR, CDR2 FQNEAQ (reference sequence). CDR3 protein: CASSFDLFQPQHF. The CDR3 DNA is TGTGCCAGCAGCTTTGACTTGTTTCAGCCCCAGCATTTT.

The chain uses TRBV29-1 and TRBJ1-2; TRBD1 matches 7 bases. Germline CDR1 and CDR2: SQVTM and ANQGSEA. Trimming at V came to 5 bases and at J to 5 bases, leaving 8 bases not matched to a gene. The CDR3 sequence is 13 residues long. Written as DNA, the CDR3 is TGCAGCGTTAGAAACGCAGGGGGTTATGGCTACACCTTC. It translates to CSVRNAGGYGYTF.

The chain is built from TRBV30 and TRBJ2-7; D is uncertain. Germline V gene sequence: CDR1 GTSNPN, CDR2 SVGIG (reference sequence). Trimming removed 2 bases at V and 6 bases at J, with 11 bases between. CDR3 size: 12 residues. Here the CDR3 DNA reads TGTGCCTGGAGTTTTACCAGATCCGAGCAGTACTTC. Translation gives CAWSFTRSEQYF. Drawing the rest from reference TRBV30 and TRBJ2-7, the complete variable domain is SQTIHQWPATLVQPVGSPLSLECTVEGTSNPNLYWYRQAAGRGLQLLFYSVGIGQISSEVPQNLSASRPQDRQFILSSKKLLLSDSGFYLCAWSFTRSEQYFGPGTRLTVT.